This T cell receptor (beta chain) was retrieved from a study of blood T cell repertoires in COVID-19. On the study more broadly: The samples span acute and convalescent COVID-19 from the United States, Italy and Spain. Nucleic acid was either cDNA or gDNA, and it came from T cells, B-cell-depleted T cells, or PBMCs.

Germline loops: CDR1 GTSNPN, CDR2 SVGIG (reference sequence). The CDR3 consists of 12 residues. The V end was cut by 0 bases, the J end by 5 bases, with 7 bases between. The authors' processing: The assay estimated nucleated cells by amplifying reference gene primers. The protocol was immunoSEQ multiplex PCR, while the TCRdb copy is restricted to in-frame clones and leaves out a portion. V and J calls and clone size are copied from that table; D and trimming were computed from the DNA. The table includes some 300,000 clones, 86% detected once. In Seattle, patients joined the study during active infection and were tracked longitudinally.

Sequenced material: peripheral blood. The clonotype originates from a woman in her 70s with COVID-19, enrolled during active disease. The chain joins TRBV30 to TRBJ1-1; no clear D. For the CDR3, the DNA is TGTGCCTGGAGTGTACTAGGGACTGAAGCTTTCTTT. Its translation: CAWSVLGTEAFF. Variable domain in full (rest from reference TRBV30 and TRBJ1-1): SQTIHQWPATLVQPVGSPLSLECTVEGTSNPNLYWYRQAAGRGLQLLFYSVGIGQISSEVPQNLSASRPQDRQFILSSKKLLLSDSGFYLCAWSVLGTEAFFGQGTRLTVV.